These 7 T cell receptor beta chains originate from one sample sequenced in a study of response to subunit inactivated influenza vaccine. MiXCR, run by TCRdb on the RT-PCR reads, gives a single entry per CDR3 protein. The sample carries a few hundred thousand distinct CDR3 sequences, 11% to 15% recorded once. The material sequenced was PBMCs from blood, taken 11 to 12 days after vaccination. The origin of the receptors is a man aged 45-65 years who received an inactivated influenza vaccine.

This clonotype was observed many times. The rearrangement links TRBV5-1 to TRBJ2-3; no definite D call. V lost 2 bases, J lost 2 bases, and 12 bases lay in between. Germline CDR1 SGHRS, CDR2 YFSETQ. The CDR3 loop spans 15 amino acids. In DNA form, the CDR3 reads TGCGCCAGCAGCTTTAAGGGTTCAGTCACAGATACGCAGTATTTT. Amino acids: CASSFKGSVTDTQYF.

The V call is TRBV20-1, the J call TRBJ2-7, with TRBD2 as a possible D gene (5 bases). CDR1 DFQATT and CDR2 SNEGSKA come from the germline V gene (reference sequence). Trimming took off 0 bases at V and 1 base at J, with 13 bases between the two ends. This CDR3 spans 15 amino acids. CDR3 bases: TGCAGTGCTAGAGATCTCGGGAAGTCGTCCTACGAGCAGTACTTC. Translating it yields CSARDLGKSSYEQYF.

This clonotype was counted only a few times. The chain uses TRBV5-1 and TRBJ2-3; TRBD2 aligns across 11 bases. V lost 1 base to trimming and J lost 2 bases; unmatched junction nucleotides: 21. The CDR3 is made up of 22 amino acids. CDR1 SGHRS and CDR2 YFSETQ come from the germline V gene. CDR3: CASSLPPGVTSGRPYHTDTQYF. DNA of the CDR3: TGCGCCAGCAGCTTGCCCCCCGGGGTCACTAGCGGGAGACCTTACCACACAGATACGCAGTATTTT.

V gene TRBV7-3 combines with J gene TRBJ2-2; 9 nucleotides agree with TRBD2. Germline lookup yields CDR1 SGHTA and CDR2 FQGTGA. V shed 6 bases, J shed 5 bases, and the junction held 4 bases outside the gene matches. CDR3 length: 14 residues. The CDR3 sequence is CASSLTSGTGELFF. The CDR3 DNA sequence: TGTGCCAGCAGTTTGACTAGCGGTACCGGGGAGCTGTTTTTT.

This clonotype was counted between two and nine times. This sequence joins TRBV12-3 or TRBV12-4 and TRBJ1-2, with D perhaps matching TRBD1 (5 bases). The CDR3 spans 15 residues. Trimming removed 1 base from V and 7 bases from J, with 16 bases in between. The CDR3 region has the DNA TGTGCCAGCAGTTTAGATGGTTGGGGCGCGGGTGGCTACACCTTC. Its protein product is CASSLDGWGAGGYTF.

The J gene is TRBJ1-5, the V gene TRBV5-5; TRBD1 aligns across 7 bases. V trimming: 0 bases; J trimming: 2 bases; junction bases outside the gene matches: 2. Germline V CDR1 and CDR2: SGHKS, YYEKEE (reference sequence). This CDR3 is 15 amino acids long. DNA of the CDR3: TGTGCCAGCAGCTTGGACGGGACAGGCAATCAGCCCCAGCATTTT. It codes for CASSLDGTGNQPQHF.

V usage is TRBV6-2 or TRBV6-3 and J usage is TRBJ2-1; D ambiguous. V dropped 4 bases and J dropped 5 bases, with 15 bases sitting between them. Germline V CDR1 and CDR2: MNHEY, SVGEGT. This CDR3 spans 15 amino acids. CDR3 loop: CASSWRLTANNEQFF. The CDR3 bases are TGTGCCAGCAGTTGGCGACTGACGGCCAACAATGAGCAGTTCTTC.